These 24 T cell receptor beta chains were all obtained from the same sample, sequenced in a study of blood T cell repertoires in COVID-19. Here immunoSEQ multiplex PCR was the method, and the copy in TCRdb shows in-frame clones only, minus some. Counted here are about 210,000 clones, roughly 87% occurring once; the ten biggest clones make up around 7%. Input material: PBMCs or T cells enriched from blood (not recorded which). The receptors here all came from a young man in a cohort exposed to, infected with or recovered from COVID-19 (not recorded which).

The genes are TRBV27 and TRBJ2-1, with TRBD2 identical over 9 bases. The germline CDR1 and CDR2 sequences are MNHEY and SMNVEV (reference sequence). The ends lost 5 bases at V and 3 bases at J; junction bases unmatched: 11. The CDR3 contains 17 residues. CDR3: CASSAAWTSDNYNEQFF. CDR3 in DNA: TGTGCCAGCAGTGCTGCGTGGACTAGCGACAACTACAATGAGCAGTTCTTC.

The J gene is TRBJ2-7, the V gene TRBV6-5; D is perhaps TRBD1 (6 bases). There are 14 residues in the CDR3. CDR1 is MNHEY and CDR2 is SVGAGI in the germline V gene. V lost 6 bases and J 0 bases, leaving 12 bases between the germline ends. The CDR3 bases are TGTGCCAGCAGCCAAACAGGGACCTCCTACGAGCAGTACTTC. Translating it yields CASSQTGTSYEQYF.

The CDR3 reads CASSFAGASSYNEQFF. CDR3 sequence (DNA): TGTGCCAGCAGTTTCGCAGGGGCAAGCTCCTACAATGAGCAGTTCTTC. This chain joins TRBV28 and TRBJ2-1, with D possibly TRBD1 on 6 matching bases. Trimming shortened V by 3 bases and J by 0 bases, and 12 bases separated the two germline ends. CDR1 MDHEN and CDR2 SYDVKM come from the germline V gene. The length of the CDR3 is 16 residues.

V and J are TRBV7-9 and TRBJ2-1; 10 positions match TRBD2. Germline CDR1 reads SEHNR; CDR2 reads FQNEAQ (reference sequence). V was pared by 0 bases and J by 5 bases, with 1 base of the junction left unmatched. The CDR3 has 15 residues. In DNA form, the CDR3 reads TGTGCCAGCAGCTTAGCACTAGCGGGGAACAATGAGCAGTTCTTC. Translation: CASSLALAGNNEQFF.

In regard to this clone: The junction and the germline gene differ at one end; a read error may be behind it. The chain recombines TRBV5-1 with TRBJ2-7; 7 bases match TRBD2. There are 12 residues in the CDR3. Germline V gene lookup returns CDR1 SGHRS and CDR2 YFSETQ. The DNA for the CDR3 is TGCGCCAGCAGCTCTGGGGGGAGGGAGACTCACTTC. Amino acid sequence: CASSSGGRETHF.

J is TRBJ1-2 and V is TRBV5-5; 9 nucleotides align to TRBD1. The germline gives CDR1 SGHKS, CDR2 YYEKEE (reference sequence). The V and J ends lost 3 bases and 4 bases, in that order; junction bases with no gene match: 10. The CDR3 has 16 amino acids. The CDR3 nucleotides are TGTGCCAGCAGCTGGACCTACAGGGGGCAGGGCTATGGCTACACCTTC. Translating gives CASSWTYRGQGYGYTF. Looking up the rest from reference TRBV5-5 and TRBJ1-2 gives the full variable domain: DAGVTQSPTHLIKTRGQQVTLRCSPISGHKSVSWYQQVLGQGPQFIFQYYEKEERGRGNFPDRFSARQFPNYSSELNVNALLLGDSALYLCASSWTYRGQGYGYTFGSGTRLTVV.

The chain recombines TRBV27 with TRBJ1-2; 7 bases are a match to TRBD1. The CDR3 is made up of 16 amino acids. V lost 2 bases and J lost 0; bases outside the gene matches: 6. Germline V gene sequence: CDR1 MNHEY, CDR2 SMNVEV (reference sequence). CDR3 in DNA: TGTGCCAGCAGTTTAAACCGAGGGGGCACTAACTATGGCTACACCTTC. It encodes CASSLNRGGTNYGYTF.

V and J are TRBV10-3 and TRBJ1-2, with D uncertain. Per germline, CDR1 ENHRY and CDR2 SYGVKD. CDR3 length equals 13 residues. With 8 bases removed from V and 8 bases from J, the gap between germline ends came to 18 bases. The CDR3 sequence is CAIRTRPGGGYTF. The DNA for the CDR3 is TGTGCCATCCGAACGCGGCCAGGCGGGGGCTACACCTTC.

The chain carries TRBV5-1 and TRBJ2-7; 7 positions match TRBD2. Germline assignment: CDR1 SGHRS and CDR2 YFSETQ. The CDR3 consists of 18 residues. With V trimmed by 4 bases and J by 1 base, 17 bases remained unmatched. In DNA form, the CDR3 reads TGCGCCAGCAGCGGCCCCTTGCGGGACTACCGAAGGTCCTACGAGCAGTACTTC. As protein: CASSGPLRDYRRSYEQYF.

The chain joins TRBV10-3 to TRBJ2-3; D is undetermined. Trimming pared 2 bases from V and 1 base from J, leaving 4 bases between. CDR3 length: 13 residues. The germline CDR1 and CDR2 sequences are ENHRY and SYGVKD. CDR3 nucleotide sequence: TGTGCCATCAGTGAGCCGGGCACAGATACGCAGTATTTT. Its translation is CAISEPGTDTQYF.

The gene calls are TRBV27 and TRBJ2-7; 9 bases are a match to TRBD2. The germline gives CDR1 MNHEY, CDR2 SMNVEV (reference sequence). The CDR3 extends over 16 amino acids. V gave up 2 bases and J gave up 2 bases; unmatched junction bases: 7. The DNA of the CDR3 is TGTGCCAGCAGTTTAACAGGGGCTAGCGGGACCTACGAGCAGTACTTC. As protein: CASSLTGASGTYEQYF.

V usage is TRBV28 and J usage is TRBJ2-7; no definite D call. With 5 bases removed from V and 2 bases from J, the gap between germline ends came to 10 bases. The CDR3 contains 13 residues. Germline-derived CDR1 and CDR2 are MDHEN and SYDVKM. CDR3 residues: CASSTGLTYEQYF. CDR3 DNA: TGTGCCAGCAGTACCGGGTTAACCTACGAGCAGTACTTC.

In its sample, this clone was seen once. This chain connects TRBV7-8 to TRBJ1-1; D ambiguous. CDR1 is SGHVS, CDR2 FQNEAQ, per germline. V lost 5 bases to trimming and J lost 5 bases, with 21 bases between them. This CDR3 has 16 residues. CDR3 nucleotides: TGTGCCAGCAGCCTCCCCTCGGAGGACCCACGGACTGAAGCTTTCTTT. This translates into CASSLPSEDPRTEAFF. The variable domain in full, completed from reference TRBV7-8 and TRBJ1-1, reads GAGVSQSPRYKVAKRGQDVALRCDPISGHVSLFWYQQALGQGPEFLTYFQNEAQLDKSGLPSDRFFAERPEGSVSTLKIQRTQQEDSAVYLCASSLPSEDPRTEAFFGQGTRLTVV.

The genes are TRBV6-1 and TRBJ2-1; 8 nucleotides align to TRBD2. CDR1 is MNHNS, CDR2 SASEGT, per germline. CDR3 size: 18 residues. Losses at the gene ends were 2 bases for V and 7 bases for J; bases not matched to a gene: 16. The CDR3: CASSEPSPAGLVRNEQFF. Here the CDR3 DNA reads TGTGCCAGCAGTGAACCTTCCCCCGCGGGACTAGTCCGGAATGAGCAGTTCTTC.

CDR3 residues: CAISESEDRGTDTQYF. CDR3 DNA: TGTGCCATCAGTGAGTCGGAGGACAGGGGCACAGATACGCAGTATTTT. The rearrangement uses TRBV10-3 and TRBJ2-3; 8 nucleotides agree with TRBD1. V shed 0 bases, J shed 1 base, and the junction held 3 bases outside the gene matches. This CDR3 spans 16 amino acids. The germline gives CDR1 ENHRY, CDR2 SYGVKD.

The rearrangement joins TRBV28 to TRBJ2-3; possible D gene TRBD1, 5 bases. The V gene's germline CDR1 is MDHEN and CDR2 SYDVKM. This CDR3 spans 17 amino acids. The germline V and J ends were trimmed by 5 bases and 4 bases, with 22 bases remaining between them. The CDR3 here is CASSVLSVQGAPDTQYF. For the CDR3, the DNA is TGTGCCAGCAGTGTTTTATCTGTCCAGGGCGCCCCAGATACGCAGTATTTT. Drawing the rest from reference TRBV28 and TRBJ2-3, the complete variable domain is DVKVTQSSRYLVKRTGEKVFLECVQDMDHENMFWYRQDPGLGLRLIYFSYDVKMKEKGDIPEGYSVSREKKERFSLILESASTNQTSMYLCASSVLSVQGAPDTQYFGPGTRLTVL.

The V gene is TRBV10-1, the J gene TRBJ1-6; 8 nucleotides match TRBD1. In germline, CDR1 is WNHNN, CDR2 SYGVQD (reference sequence). Trimming cost V 6 bases and J 7 bases; bases outside gene matches: 11. The CDR3 loop spans 16 amino acids. The CDR3 is CASSHPPRDRNSPLHF. The CDR3 coding sequence is TGCGCCAGCAGCCACCCCCCCCGGGACAGGAATTCACCCCTCCACTTT.

V and J are TRBV28 and TRBJ2-3; D may be TRBD2 (6 bases). With 7 bases removed from V and 4 bases from J, the gap between germline ends came to 18 bases. CDR1 and CDR2 (germline): MDHEN, SYDVKM. The CDR3 loop spans 15 amino acids. In nucleotides, the CDR3 is TGTGCCAGCACCGGACCGCGGGGTAGGCCAGATACGCAGTATTTT. It encodes CASTGPRGRPDTQYF. Filled out from reference TRBV28 and TRBJ2-3, the complete variable domain reads DVKVTQSSRYLVKRTGEKVFLECVQDMDHENMFWYRQDPGLGLRLIYFSYDVKMKEKGDIPEGYSVSREKKERFSLILESASTNQTSMYLCASTGPRGRPDTQYFGPGTRLTVL.

V usage is TRBV18 and J usage is TRBJ2-1; 15 bases line up with TRBD2. CDR3 length: 17 residues. Trimming at V came to 8 bases and at J to 4 bases, leaving 9 bases not matched to a gene. CDR1 and CDR2 (germline): KGHSH, LQKENI. CDR3 residues: CASLPGLAGGGYNEQFF. The CDR3 coding sequence is TGTGCCAGCCTCCCGGGACTAGCGGGAGGAGGTTACAATGAGCAGTTCTTC.

The chain links TRBV19 to TRBJ2-1; D is perhaps TRBD2 (6 bases). V lost 6 bases and J lost 3, with 12 bases in between. The CDR3 length is 14 residues. Per the germline V gene, CDR1 is LNHDA and CDR2 is SQIVND (reference sequence). CDR3 sequence: CASRGPRGYNEQFF. In DNA form, the CDR3 reads TGTGCCAGTAGGGGGCCGCGGGGCTACAATGAGCAGTTCTTC.

The chain recombines TRBV5-1 with TRBJ2-3, with a possible D match to TRBD1 (6 bases). V lost 0 bases to trimming and J lost 5 bases, with 22 bases between them. The CDR3 loop spans 18 amino acids. The germline gives CDR1 SGHRS, CDR2 YFSETQ. The CDR3 reads CASSLEGWTAATGDTQYF. CDR3 nucleotides: TGCGCCAGCAGCTTGGAGGGCTGGACAGCGGCAACTGGAGATACGCAGTATTTT.

This clone has just a few counts. This rearrangement joins TRBV7-3 to TRBJ2-2; 7 nucleotides agree with TRBD2. The CDR3 extends over 16 amino acids. Germline CDR1 SGHTA, CDR2 FQGTGA. With 5 bases clipped from V and 6 bases from J, the junction kept 12 bases outside the gene matches. The CDR3 sequence is CASSPQGGRVPGELFF. CDR3 DNA: TGTGCCAGCAGCCCCCAGGGAGGGCGGGTCCCCGGGGAGCTGTTTTTT.

The gene calls are TRBV27 and TRBJ2-3; D is possibly TRBD2 (7 bases). CDR1 MNHEY and CDR2 SMNVEV come from the germline V gene (reference sequence). CDR3 length equals 13 residues. Trimming shortened V by 6 bases and J by 6 bases, and 13 bases separated the two germline ends. The CDR3 nucleotides read TGTGCCAGCAGGGGCGGGGGCGGCGATACGCAGTATTTT. Amino acid sequence: CASRGGGGDTQYF.

The genes are TRBV21-1 and TRBJ2-7; TRBD2 is the table's D call and was not checked against the DNA. TRBV21-1 is designated a pseudogene. The CDR3 runs 14 residues. CDR3 sequence: CASNRPGGTYEQYF. Written as DNA, the CDR3 is TGTGCCAGCAATCGTCCGGGAGGGACCTACGAGCAGTACTTC.